Listed here are 29 T cell receptor beta chains from one sample, sequenced in a study of shared clonotypes between healthy human individuals. Generated by immunoSEQ multiplex PCR, the TCRdb table keeps only in-frame clones and is missing some. This table has some 1,600,000 clones, about 98% appearing once. The sequenced sample was naive CD4+ T cells sorted from blood. Stated subset: CD45RA+ positively selected. Receptor source: a man younger than 45 in good health.

Worth noting for this clone: The sample holds other DNA sequences that translate to the same CDR3. As DNA, the CDR3 is TGTGCCAGCAGCTTGGCCCCGGGTTCCTCCTACGAGCAGTACTTC. Residues: CASSLAPGSSYEQYF. The chain recombines TRBV5-8 with TRBJ2-7; D call uncertain. Trimming removed 0 bases at V and 0 bases at J, with 10 bases between. Germline V gene lookup returns CDR1 SGHTS and CDR2 YDEGEE. There are 15 residues in the CDR3.

The chain recombines TRBV21-1 with TRBJ2-2. TRBV21-1 is classified as a pseudogene. CDR3 length equals 16 residues. CDR3 in DNA: TGTGCCAGCAGCAAAGGCGAGGGGTTCGTAAGAGGGGAGCTGTTTTTT. This codes for CASSKGEGFVRGELFF.

Comment on this clone: Other DNA variants within this sample encode the same CDR3. The chain links TRBV28 to TRBJ2-2, with D uncertain. V was pared by 3 bases and J by 1 base, with 3 bases between. This CDR3 has 13 amino acids. The germline V gene encodes CDR1 MDHEN and CDR2 SYDVKM. CDR3 residues: CASSLQNTGELFF. CDR3 DNA: TGTGCCAGCAGTTTGCAGAACACCGGGGAGCTGTTTTTT.

The count of this clone is one. In DNA form, the CDR3 reads TGCGCCAGCAGGGTGGTTGCAGGGATGATCGAGCAGTACTTC. This gives the protein CASRVVAGMIEQYF. The J gene is TRBJ2-7, the V gene TRBV5-1, with a possible D match to TRBD1 (5 bases). This CDR3 region has 14 residues. V dropped 5 bases and J dropped 6 bases, with 18 bases sitting between them. The germline V gene has CDR1 SGHRS and CDR2 YFSETQ.

V and J are TRBV18 and TRBJ2-7, with TRBD2 matching 9 bases. CDR3 length: 15 residues. The germline V gene has CDR1 KGHSH and CDR2 LQKENI. V lost 4 bases and J lost 6; bases outside the gene matches: 10. CDR3 sequence: CASSQAVLAGTEQYF. Here the CDR3 DNA reads TGTGCCAGCTCACAGGCAGTCCTAGCGGGGACCGAGCAGTACTTC. Supplemented by reference TRBV18 and TRBJ2-7, the full variable domain reads NAGVMQNPRHLVRRRGQEARLRCSPMKGHSHVYWYRQLPEEGLKFMVYLQKENIIDESGMPKERFSAEFPKEGPSILRIQQVVRGDSAAYFCASSQAVLAGTEQYFGPGTRLTVT.

The rearrangement links TRBV27 to TRBJ2-7; 13 nucleotides line up with TRBD2. The CDR3 runs 16 residues. V shed 5 bases and J 2 bases; nucleotides not matched to a gene: 6. From germline, CDR1 is MNHEY and CDR2 SMNVEV (reference sequence). The CDR3 is CASSPRTSGRPYEQYF. DNA of the CDR3: TGTGCCAGCAGTCCCAGGACTAGCGGGAGACCCTACGAGCAGTACTTC.

The chain couples TRBV7-2 to TRBJ2-3; tentatively, D is TRBD2 (5 bases). The CDR3 loop spans 16 amino acids. Germline assignment: CDR1 SGHTA and CDR2 FQGNSA. Deletions cut 0 bases from V and 3 bases from J, with 13 bases between. The CDR3 loop is CASSLALGVRTDTQYF. The DNA of the CDR3 is TGTGCCAGCAGCTTAGCGCTCGGGGTTAGAACAGATACGCAGTATTTT.

The chain couples TRBV14 to TRBJ1-4; D not certain. Germline CDR1 SGHDN, CDR2 FVKESK. Between the trimmed V and J ends, which lost 4 bases and 5 bases, there was a span of 8 bases. The CDR3 has 13 amino acids. CDR3 sequence reads: CASSLKRNEKLFF. CDR3 DNA sequence: TGTGCCAGCAGCCTGAAGCGGAATGAAAAACTGTTTTTT.

V is TRBV5-4 and J is TRBJ2-1; 7 nucleotides agree with TRBD2. Germline CDR1 is SGHNT and CDR2 is YYREEE (reference sequence). V was clipped by 5 bases and J by 5 bases; unmatched bases: 10. CDR3 length: 15 residues. The CDR3 region has the DNA TGTGCCAGCAGTCACCACCTAGCGGCCAACAATGAGCAGTTCTTC. As protein: CASSHHLAANNEQFF. Filled out from reference TRBV5-4 and TRBJ2-1, the complete variable domain reads ETGVTQSPTHLIKTRGQQVTLRCSSQSGHNTVSWYQQALGQGPQFIFQYYREEENGRGNFPPRFSGLQFPNYSSELNVNALELDDSALYLCASSHHLAANNEQFFGPGTRLTVL.

The chain couples TRBV2 to TRBJ2-3, with 10 bases matching TRBD2. Per the germline V gene, CDR1 is SNHLY and CDR2 is FYNNEI. This CDR3 contains 16 residues. J lost 0 bases, V lost 7 bases, and 7 bases had no gene match. This CDR3 reads CASTFSGRTSTDTQYF. The CDR3 nucleotides read TGTGCCAGCACCTTTAGCGGGAGGACTAGCACAGATACGCAGTATTTT.

V usage is TRBV5-8 and J usage is TRBJ2-5; TRBD2 matches 7 bases. CDR3 size: 17 residues. J was trimmed by 7 bases and V by 0 bases; bases with no gene match: 15. Germline CDR1 and CDR2: SGHTS and YDEGEE. For the CDR3, the DNA is TGTGCCAGCAGCTTGGGGAGATTGTCTAGCGGCCAGGGGACCCAGTACTTC. The encoded protein is CASSLGRLSSGQGTQYF.

The gene calls are TRBV30 and TRBJ2-2, with D possibly TRBD1 on 5 matching bases. The CDR3 length is 15 residues. V was cut by 2 bases and J by 0 bases, with 10 bases left in between. The germline gives CDR1 GTSNPN, CDR2 SVGIG (reference sequence). CDR3 nucleotide sequence: TGTGCCTGGAGTAAGGCAGGGCCGAACACCGGGGAGCTGTTTTTT. Amino acids: CAWSKAGPNTGELFF.

The V gene is TRBV25-1, the J gene TRBJ1-1; 7 bases agree with TRBD1. There are 11 residues in the CDR3. Germline loops: CDR1 MGHDK, CDR2 SYGVNS. V lost 6 bases, J lost 6 bases, and 1 base stayed unmatched. The CDR3 protein is CASRTGPEAFF. In DNA form, the CDR3 reads TGTGCCAGCAGGACAGGGCCTGAAGCTTTCTTT.

The chain employs TRBV5-1 and TRBJ2-2, with 7 bases fitting TRBD1. Germline V CDR1 and CDR2: SGHRS, YFSETQ. The CDR3 loop spans 16 amino acids. J lost 5 bases, V lost 0 bases, and 7 bases had no gene match. CDR3 in amino acids: CASSLVTGAGTGELFF. DNA of the CDR3: TGCGCCAGCAGCTTGGTAACAGGGGCAGGGACCGGGGAGCTGTTTTTT.

The genes are TRBV10-3 and TRBJ2-7; D possibly corresponds to TRBD2 (5 bases). Trimming shortened V by 0 bases and J by 1 base, and 13 bases separated the two germline ends. Germline CDR1 reads ENHRY; CDR2 reads SYGVKD. The CDR3 spans 16 residues. CDR3 protein: CAISESRGLGSYEQYF. CDR3 DNA sequence: TGTGCCATCAGTGAGTCGCGAGGGCTCGGTTCCTACGAGCAGTACTTC.

This chain uses TRBV7-9 with TRBJ1-2, with 8 bases aligning to TRBD1. After removal of 0 bases from V and 8 bases from J, the junction contained 5 bases not matched to a gene. This CDR3 is built from 14 residues. Germline V lookup: CDR1 SEHNR, CDR2 FQNEAQ (reference sequence). The CDR3 sequence: CASSLAVDREGYTF. The CDR3 nucleotides are TGTGCCAGCAGCTTAGCTGTGGACAGGGAAGGCTACACCTTC.

The chain couples TRBV5-4 to TRBJ2-1, with 8 positions matching TRBD2. The V gene end was trimmed by 4 bases and the J gene end by 4 bases; junction bases not matched to a gene: 10. CDR3 length equals 16 residues. In germline, CDR1 is SGHNT, CDR2 YYREEE (reference sequence). The CDR3 sequence is CASSPIGGGGYNEQFF. CDR3 in DNA: TGTGCCAGCAGCCCAATCGGGGGCGGGGGGTACAATGAGCAGTTCTTC.

This clone occurred once. In the same sample, other DNA sequences code for this CDR3. The chain carries TRBV5-1 and TRBJ1-1; tentative D call: TRBD1 (5 bases). Trimming cost V 2 bases and J 0 bases, with 5 bases left between them. CDR3 size: 13 residues. Germline lookup yields CDR1 SGHRS and CDR2 YFSETQ. The CDR3 nucleotides read TGCGCCAGCAGCTTAGGGGTGAACACTGAAGCTTTCTTT. Protein sequence: CASSLGVNTEAFF.

The chain recombines TRBV5-1 with TRBJ2-3; 7 bases are shared with TRBD2. From germline, CDR1 is SGHRS and CDR2 YFSETQ. The CDR3 covers 14 residues. Trimming took 1 base from V and 5 from J; bases not matched to a gene: 4. The CDR3 nucleotides read TGCGCCAGCAGCTTGTACTCGGGGGGAGATACGCAGTATTTT. Its protein product is CASSLYSGGDTQYF. The variable domain in full, completed from reference TRBV5-1 and TRBJ2-3, reads KAGVTQTPRYLIKTRGQQVTLSCSPISGHRSVSWYQQTPGQGLQFLFEYFSETQRNKGNFPGRFSGRQFSNSRSEMNVSTLELGDSALYLCASSLYSGGDTQYFGPGTRLTVL.

The chain couples TRBV5-5 to TRBJ1-1, with no clear D. The germline gives CDR1 SGHKS, CDR2 YYEKEE (reference sequence). The CDR3 sequence is 17 residues long. The V end was cut by 1 base, the J end by 1 base, with 17 bases between. The DNA for the CDR3 is TGTGCCAGCAGCTTGTCCCTCACGAAAGACGGGAACACTGAAGCTTTCTTT. Translated, it gives CASSLSLTKDGNTEAFF.

The rearrangement uses TRBV19 and TRBJ1-5, with D maybe TRBD1 (5 bases). The CDR3 length is 13 residues. The ends were cut back, 6 bases at V and 6 bases at J, with 12 bases in the middle. CDR1 LNHDA and CDR2 SQIVND come from the germline V gene (reference sequence). The CDR3 nucleotides are TGTGCCAGTAGGTTCCGGGACTTTCAGCCCCAGCATTTT. This codes for CASRFRDFQPQHF.

As for this clone: The limits of the CDR3 on the DNA are not certain, so only TCRdb's listed CDR3 is given. The chain is built from TRBV6-9 and TRBJ2-7; the D call in the table, TRBD1, was not verified against the DNA. The CDR3 comprises 16 residues, both ends counted. Germline CDR1 is MNHGY and CDR2 is SVAAGI. The CDR3 is CAGCPDICILLCQQYF.

This chain connects TRBV14 to TRBJ1-1; possibly TRBD1 for D (5 bases). Germline CDR1 reads SGHDN; CDR2 reads FVKESK. This CDR3 is 14 amino acids long. Trimming stripped 0 bases from V and 10 bases from J, with 15 bases between. The CDR3 bases are TGTGCCAGCAGCCAAGAATGGGGCAGGGAGGGAGCTTTCTTT. This translates into CASSQEWGREGAFF.

The chain is built from TRBV18 and TRBJ2-1, with D hard to call. Between the trimmed V and J ends, which lost 5 bases and 9 bases, there was a span of 14 bases. The CDR3 length is 13 residues. The germline CDR1 and CDR2 sequences are KGHSH and LQKENI. CDR3 amino acids: CASSSALRGEQFF. CDR3 sequence (DNA): TGTGCCAGCTCATCCGCCCTCCGTGGTGAGCAGTTCTTC.

The rearrangement uses TRBV27 and TRBJ1-2, with 8 bases that match TRBD1. The J segment lost 9 bases and the V segment lost 2 bases, leaving 2 bases of the junction unmatched. CDR1 MNHEY and CDR2 SMNVEV come from the germline V gene (reference sequence). The CDR3 extends over 12 amino acids. The CDR3 DNA sequence: TGTGCCAGCAGTTTACAGGGGGCTAGCTACACCTTC. Translating gives CASSLQGASYTF.

The chain is built from TRBV19 and TRBJ2-2, with D possibly being TRBD1 or TRBD2 (5 bases each). V was pared by 1 base and J by 4 bases, with 13 bases between. CDR1 is LNHDA and CDR2 is SQIVND in the germline V gene (reference sequence). The length of the CDR3 is 16 residues. Here the CDR3 reads CASSIVRGAGTGELFF. The CDR3 DNA sequence: TGTGCCAGTAGTATAGTGAGGGGCGCGGGCACCGGGGAGCTGTTTTTT.

This chain joins TRBV28 and TRBJ2-3; D gene uncertain. This CDR3 comprises 11 residues. V lost 5 bases and J lost 8, with 8 bases in between. Per germline, CDR1 MDHEN and CDR2 SYDVKM. CDR3: CASSNPRTQYF. CDR3 sequence (DNA): TGTGCCAGCAGTAACCCCCGTACGCAGTATTTT.

This chain joins TRBV19 and TRBJ2-2; the D is unclear. Trimming cost V 1 base and J 5 bases, with 11 bases left between them. Germline CDR1 LNHDA, CDR2 SQIVND (reference sequence). The CDR3 totals 15 residues. The CDR3 coding sequence is TGTGCCAGTAGTATAGGACATCTTAGTACCGGGGAGCTGTTTTTT. Translating it yields CASSIGHLSTGELFF. Full variable domain (rest looked up from reference TRBV19 and TRBJ2-2): DGGITQSPKYLFRKEGQNVTLSCEQNLNHDAMYWYRQDPGQGLRLIYYSQIVNDFQKGDIAEGYSVSREKKESFPLTVTSAQKNPTAFYLCASSIGHLSTGELFFGEGSRLTVL.

This CDR3 is CASIGDGRLYEQYF. CDR3 DNA: TGTGCCAGCATAGGCGACGGCCGACTCTACGAGCAGTACTTC. The chain uses TRBV2 and TRBJ2-7, with D hard to call. CDR1 SNHLY and CDR2 FYNNEI come from the germline V gene. V was shortened by 7 bases and J by 3 bases, with 16 bases between the two germline ends. This CDR3 region has 14 residues.